The rows below give T cell receptor beta chains drawn from one sample of a study of T cells in Graves' hyperthyroidism and ophthalmopathy. TCRdb analysed the multiplex PCR reads with MiXCR anew, one entry per CDR3 protein. Of around 300,000 distinct CDR3 sequences in the sample, 13% are singletons; the top ten hold 7% to 8.5%. Sequenced sample: blood. These receptors came from a woman aged 25-40 years with Graves' hyperthyroidism that later progressed to Graves' ophthalmopathy. CDR3s include the opening cysteine and the closing phenylalanine or tryptophan. D genes are given only for firm matches. For some rows the clone size is stated as once, few or many, or as a class when expanded; others skip it.

size: many
J: TRBJ2-7
D: TRBD2
V: TRBV7-2
CDR3: CASSLVGSGSMYEQYF
DNA: TGTGCCAGCAGCTTAGTTGGTAGCGGGAGTATGTACGAGCAGTACTTC

size: many
J: TRBJ2-1
D: TRBD2
V: TRBV27
CDR3: CASRLTSGGTNEQFF
DNA: TGTGCCAGCAGGCTGACTAGCGGGGGTACCAATGAGCAGTTCTTC

size: many
J: TRBJ1-5
D: -
V: TRBV7-8
CDR3: CASSGRQVQPQHF
DNA: TGTGCCAGCAGCGGACGACAGGTCCAGCCCCAGCATTTT

size: -
J: TRBJ2-1
D: -
V: TRBV27
CDR3: CASSLSRAGYNEQFF
DNA: TGTGCCAGCAGTTTATCGCGGGCAGGCTACAATGAGCAGTTCTTC

size: many
J: TRBJ1-1
D: -
V: TRBV30
CDR3: CAWSPNLGDQEAFF
DNA: TGTGCCTGGAGTCCCAACCTCGGGGACCAAGAAGCTTTCTTT

size: many
J: TRBJ1-2
D: TRBD1
V: TRBV28
CDR3: CASSLHGTGNGYTF
DNA: TGTGCCAGCAGTTTGCATGGGACAGGGAATGGCTACACCTTC

size: many
J: TRBJ2-3
D: TRBD2
V: TRBV2
CDR3: CASSEASGRVNTQYF
DNA: TGTGCCAGCAGTGAGGCTAGCGGGAGGGTAAATACGCAGTATTTT

size: many
J: TRBJ1-1
D: TRBD1
V: TRBV7-2
CDR3: CASSLPPTGRSTEAFF
DNA: TGTGCCAGCAGCTTACCCCCGACAGGGCGGAGCACTGAAGCTTTCTTT

size: many
J: TRBJ2-1
D: -
V: TRBV7-3
CDR3: CASSPSRVDEQFF
DNA: TGTGCCAGCAGCCCGAGTAGGGTGGATGAGCAGTTCTTC

size: -
J: TRBJ2-1
D: TRBD2
V: TRBV24-1
CDR3: CATSDWTSGIPSSSYNEQFF
DNA: TGTGCCACCAGTGACTGGACTAGCGGGATTCCTTCGTCTTCCTACAATGAGCAGTTCTTC

size: -
J: TRBJ1-2
D: TRBD1
V: TRBV20-1
CDR3: CSARETGGLDYGYTF
DNA: TGCAGTGCTAGGGAGACAGGGGGCTTGGACTATGGCTACACCTTC

size: few
J: TRBJ1-5
D: TRBD1
V: TRBV4-2
CDR3: CASSSRIQGGPQHF
DNA: TGTGCCAGCAGCTCACGAATACAGGGGGGGCCCCAGCATTTT

size: -
J: TRBJ1-2
D: -
V: TRBV7-6
CDR3: CASSQISGSGYTF
DNA: TGTGCCAGCAGCCAAATATCGGGGAGTGGCTACACCTTC

size: many
J: TRBJ2-1
D: -
V: TRBV14
CDR3: CASSQSPGESYNEQFF
DNA: TGTGCCAGCAGCCAATCGCCCGGCGAATCCTACAATGAGCAGTTCTTC

size: many
J: TRBJ1-1
D: -
V: TRBV7-8
CDR3: CASSPRDDNTEAFF
DNA: TGTGCCAGCAGCCCGCGGGATGATAACACTGAAGCTTTCTTT

size: many
J: TRBJ2-1
D: -
V: TRBV7-2
CDR3: CASSSWVSRRSNEQFF
DNA: TGTGCCAGCAGCTCCTGGGTGAGCCGGAGGAGTAATGAGCAGTTCTTC

size: many
J: TRBJ1-5
D: -
V: TRBV9
CDR3: CASSVGDHQPQHF
DNA: TGTGCCAGCAGCGTGGGCGATCATCAGCCCCAGCATTTT

size: -
J: TRBJ2-7
D: -
V: TRBV3-2
CDR3: CASSPLEGRGMEEQYF
DNA: TGTGCCAGCAGCCCTCTCGAGGGGCGGGGAATGGAGGAGCAGTACTTC

size: -
J: TRBJ2-7
D: TRBD1
V: TRBV6-2/TRBV6-3
CDR3: CASSSPSGTGFNEQYF
DNA: TGTGCCAGCAGTTCACCCTCCGGGACAGGGTTCAACGAGCAGTACTTC

size: many
J: TRBJ1-3
D: TRBD1
V: TRBV6-1
CDR3: CASSQTGTISGNTIYF
DNA: TGTGCCAGCAGTCAGACAGGGACTATCTCTGGAAACACCATATATTTT

size: -
J: TRBJ2-5
D: TRBD2
V: TRBV10-1
CDR3: CASSWRSSGRLFWETQYF
DNA: TGCGCCAGCAGTTGGCGAAGTAGCGGGAGACTCTTCTGGGAGACCCAGTACTTC

size: many
J: TRBJ2-7
D: TRBD2
V: TRBV28
CDR3: CASSLLGLAGEEQYF
DNA: TGTGCCAGCAGTTTACTGGGACTAGCGGGAGAGGAGCAGTACTTC

size: many
J: TRBJ2-7
D: -
V: TRBV5-6
CDR3: CASSLFEDYEQYF
DNA: TGTGCCAGCAGCTTGTTTGAAGATTACGAGCAGTACTTC

size: many
J: TRBJ1-2
D: -
V: TRBV12-3/TRBV12-4
CDR3: CASSLTGPIDGYTF
DNA: TGTGCCAGCAGTTTGACAGGACCTATAGATGGCTACACCTTC

size: many
J: TRBJ2-7
D: TRBD2
V: TRBV19
CDR3: CASSIDRGREREQYF
DNA: TGTGCCAGTAGTATTGATCGCGGGAGGGAACGCGAGCAGTACTTC

size: -
J: TRBJ1-3
D: -
V: TRBV10-3
CDR3: CAISSPGDSGNTIYF
DNA: TGTGCCATCAGTTCTCCTGGCGACTCTGGAAACACCATATATTTT

size: many
J: TRBJ2-5
D: -
V: TRBV7-3
CDR3: CASSLKGDLGETQYF
DNA: TGTGCCAGCAGCTTAAAGGGGGATTTGGGGGAGACCCAGTACTTC

size: many
J: TRBJ2-1
D: TRBD2
V: TRBV28
CDR3: CASTLEASGTPEQFF
DNA: TGTGCCAGCACCCTTGAGGCTAGCGGGACCCCTGAGCAGTTCTTC

size: many
J: TRBJ1-4
D: -
V: TRBV28
CDR3: CASSSGVNEKLFF
DNA: TGTGCCAGCAGTTCAGGGGTCAATGAAAAACTGTTTTTT

size: -
J: TRBJ2-5
D: TRBD2
V: TRBV7-2
CDR3: CASGLAGGRETQYF
DNA: TGTGCCAGCGGACTAGCGGGAGGCAGAGAGACCCAGTACTTC

size: -
J: TRBJ2-1
D: TRBD2
V: TRBV11-1
CDR3: CASSLDGTSGRNEQFF
DNA: TGTGCCAGCAGCTTAGACGGGACTAGCGGGAGGAATGAGCAGTTCTTC

size: many
J: TRBJ2-1
D: -
V: TRBV2
CDR3: CASSGGLDYNEQFF
DNA: TGTGCCAGCAGTGGAGGGCTAGACTACAATGAGCAGTTCTTC

size: many
J: TRBJ1-6
D: -
V: TRBV30
CDR3: CAWSQGGESPLHF
DNA: TGTGCCTGGAGTCAAGGAGGGGAATCACCCCTCCACTTT

size: many
J: TRBJ2-6
D: -
V: TRBV6-1
CDR3: CASSPRPRSGANVLTF
DNA: TGTGCCAGCAGCCCCCGTCCGCGCTCTGGGGCCAACGTCCTGACTTTC

size: many
J: TRBJ1-2
D: -
V: TRBV28
CDR3: CASSSAGGADYGYTF
DNA: TGTGCCAGCAGCTCCGCGGGGGGGGCGGACTATGGCTACACCTTC

size: few
J: TRBJ2-1
D: TRBD2
V: TRBV19
CDR3: CASSPSGYSSYNEQFF
DNA: TGTGCCAGTAGCCCTAGCGGGTATTCCTCCTACAATGAGCAGTTCTTC

size: many
J: TRBJ2-3
D: TRBD1
V: TRBV6-2/TRBV6-3
CDR3: CASSRTGGGDTQYF
DNA: TGTGCCAGCAGCCGGACAGGGGGAGGAGATACGCAGTATTTT

size: many
J: TRBJ2-7
D: TRBD1
V: TRBV6-1
CDR3: CASRPDRGRSYEQYF
DNA: TGTGCCAGCAGACCAGACAGGGGGAGATCCTACGAGCAGTACTTC

size: once
J: TRBJ2-2
D: TRBD2
V: TRBV4-1
CDR3: CASSQDRAGVNTGELFF
DNA: TGCGCCAGCAGCCAAGATCGGGCGGGAGTAAACACCGGGGAGCTGTTTTTT

size: -
J: TRBJ2-5
D: -
V: TRBV20-1
CDR3: CSARGIGTQYF
DNA: TGCAGTGCTAGAGGAATCGGGACCCAGTACTTC

size: -
J: TRBJ2-2
D: -
V: TRBV24-1
CDR3: CATSPPATNTGELFF
DNA: TGTGCCACCAGTCCCCCCGCGACGAACACCGGGGAGCTGTTTTTT

size: -
J: TRBJ1-5
D: -
V: TRBV12-3/TRBV12-4
CDR3: CASRGTGSSNQPQHF
DNA: TGTGCCAGCAGAGGGACGGGGAGTAGCAATCAGCCCCAGCATTTT

size: many
J: TRBJ1-2
D: -
V: TRBV2
CDR3: CASSEALGESSGYTF
DNA: TGTGCCAGCAGTGAAGCGCTGGGGGAATCGAGCGGCTACACCTTC

size: many
J: TRBJ2-3
D: -
V: TRBV7-2
CDR3: CASSPTGFTDTQYF
DNA: TGTGCCAGCAGCCCCACCGGCTTCACAGATACGCAGTATTTT

size: -
J: TRBJ2-5
D: -
V: TRBV7-2
CDR3: CASGPYPQETQYF
DNA: TGTGCCAGCGGACCCTACCCGCAAGAGACCCAGTACTTC

size: -
J: TRBJ1-1
D: -
V: TRBV7-6
CDR3: CASSLGGGLMNTEAFF
DNA: TGTGCCAGCAGCTTAGGGGGGGGACTCATGAACACTGAAGCTTTCTTT

size: -
J: TRBJ2-1
D: TRBD2
V: TRBV20-1
CDR3: CSAGLAGIWDNEQFF
DNA: TGCAGTGCGGGACTAGCGGGAATTTGGGACAATGAGCAGTTCTTC

size: -
J: TRBJ2-2
D: -
V: TRBV5-1
CDR3: CASQVPGRNTGELFF
DNA: TGCGCCAGCCAGGTGCCAGGCAGGAACACCGGGGAGCTGTTTTTT

size: many
J: TRBJ1-2
D: TRBD1
V: TRBV28
CDR3: CASSLPTTGGGGYTF
DNA: TGTGCCAGCAGTTTACCTACGACAGGGGGTGGTGGCTACACCTTC

size: few
J: TRBJ1-2
D: -
V: TRBV7-9
CDR3: CASSALETPYYGYTF
DNA: TGTGCCAGCAGCGCGCTTGAAACTCCCTACTATGGCTACACCTTC

size: -
J: TRBJ1-1
D: TRBD1
V: TRBV12-3/TRBV12-4
CDR3: CASSPQGAQNTEAFF
DNA: TGTGCCAGCAGCCCACAGGGGGCGCAGAACACTGAAGCTTTCTTT

size: many
J: TRBJ1-2
D: -
V: TRBV6-2/TRBV6-3
CDR3: CASSYSRGFYGYTF
DNA: TGTGCCAGCAGTTACTCCCGCGGCTTCTATGGCTACACCTTC

size: many
J: TRBJ1-2
D: TRBD1
V: TRBV6-1
CDR3: CASIRWPEQGVGYGYTF
DNA: TGTGCCAGCATTAGATGGCCAGAACAGGGGGTCGGGTATGGCTACACCTTC

size: many
J: TRBJ1-6
D: TRBD1
V: TRBV20-1
CDR3: CSAPTGTVSSYNSPLHF
DNA: TGCAGTGCCCCGACCGGGACAGTCAGCTCCTATAATTCACCCCTCCACTTT

size: many
J: TRBJ2-5
D: -
V: TRBV20-1
CDR3: CSELSVVGETQYF
DNA: TGCAGTGAATTATCTGTGGTAGGGGAGACCCAGTACTTC